These 2 T cell receptor beta chains came from one sample sequenced in a study of somatic mutations in cytotoxic T cells in rheumatoid arthritis. Clones were read by immunoSEQ multiplex PCR, and TCRdb kept only the in-frame ones, dropping some. This table holds 4,400 or so clones, around 78% found once. Sequenced here: CD8+ T cells sorted from blood, sampled at a follow-up visit. Receptors were obtained from a man aged 35 to 55 with rheumatoid arthritis.

V is TRBV6-5 and J is TRBJ2-5; maybe TRBD1 (8 bases). The J call is doubtful: the DNA matches TRBJ2-7 better. The CDR3 spans 15 residues. Germline V gene lookup returns CDR1 MNHEY and CDR2 SVGAGI. For the CDR3, the DNA is TGTGCCAGCAGCCCAGCACAGGGGGGGTCCTACGAGCAGTACTTC. It specifies CASSPAQGGSYEQYF.

The chain uses TRBV30 and TRBJ1-4, with D possibly TRBD1 on 6 matching bases. Germline V gives CDR1 GTSNPN, CDR2 SVGIG (reference sequence). The CDR3 runs to 14 residues. V lost 0 bases, J lost 12 bases, and 17 bases lay in between. The CDR3 here is CAWSVRIPRGELFF. CDR3 coding DNA: TGTGCCTGGAGTGTACGAATTCCGAGGGGGGAACTGTTTTTT.